This T cell receptor (beta chain) came from a study of control samples from healthy donors and cancer patients. V gave up 6 bases and J gave up 0 bases; unmatched junction bases: 8. From germline, CDR1 is MDHEN and CDR2 SYDVKM. CDR3 length: 16 residues. Profiling relied on immunoSEQ multiplex PCR, and the TCRdb table lists in-frame clones only, not all of them. This table has about 120,000 clones, approximately 90% appearing once. The TCR originated in a woman aged 50 to 60 with colorectal cancer. Sequencing was carried out using PBMCs. The V gene is TRBV28, the J gene TRBJ1-5, with 7 bases identical to TRBD1. The CDR3 nucleotides are TGTGCCAGCAGATCCCCGGACAGGTATAGCAATCAGCCCCAGCATTTT. Translation: CASRSPDRYSNQPQHF.